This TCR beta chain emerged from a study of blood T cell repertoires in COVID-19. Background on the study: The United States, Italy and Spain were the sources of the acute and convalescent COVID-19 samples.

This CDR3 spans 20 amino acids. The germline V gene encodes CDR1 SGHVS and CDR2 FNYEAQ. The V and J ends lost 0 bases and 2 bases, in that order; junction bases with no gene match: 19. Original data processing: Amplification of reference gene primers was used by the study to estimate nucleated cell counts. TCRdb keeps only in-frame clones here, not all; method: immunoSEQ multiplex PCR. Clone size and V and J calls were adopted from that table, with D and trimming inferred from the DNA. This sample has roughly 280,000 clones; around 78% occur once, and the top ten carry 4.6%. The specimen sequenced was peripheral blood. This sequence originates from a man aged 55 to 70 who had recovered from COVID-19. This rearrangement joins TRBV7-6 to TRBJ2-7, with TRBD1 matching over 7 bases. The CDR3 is CASSLAPVTDFGTETYEQYF. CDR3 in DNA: TGTGCCAGCAGCTTAGCGCCTGTGACCGACTTCGGGACAGAAACCTACGAGCAGTACTTC.